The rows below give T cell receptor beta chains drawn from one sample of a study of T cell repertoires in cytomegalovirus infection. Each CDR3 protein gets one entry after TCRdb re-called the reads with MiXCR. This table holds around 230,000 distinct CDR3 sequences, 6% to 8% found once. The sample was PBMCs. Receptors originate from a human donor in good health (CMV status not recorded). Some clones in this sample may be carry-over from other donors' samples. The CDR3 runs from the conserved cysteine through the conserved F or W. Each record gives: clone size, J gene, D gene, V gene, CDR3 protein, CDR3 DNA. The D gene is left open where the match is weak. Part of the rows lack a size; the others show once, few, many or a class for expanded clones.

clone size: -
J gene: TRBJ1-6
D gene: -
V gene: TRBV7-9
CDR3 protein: CASSLGFSPLHF
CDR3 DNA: TGTGCCAGCAGCTTAGGGTTTTCACCCCTCCACTTT

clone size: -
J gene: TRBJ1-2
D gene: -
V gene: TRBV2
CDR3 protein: CASSDWGSNYGYTF
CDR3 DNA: TGTGCCAGCAGTGACTGGGGGTCTAACTATGGCTACACCTTC

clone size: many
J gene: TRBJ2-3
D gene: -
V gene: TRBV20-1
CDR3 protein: CSARDSSTDTQYF
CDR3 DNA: TGCAGTGCTAGAGACTCTAGCACAGATACGCAGTATTTT

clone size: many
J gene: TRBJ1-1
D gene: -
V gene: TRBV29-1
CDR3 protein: CSVDRFTTEAFF
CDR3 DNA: TGCAGCGTTGATCGGTTTACCACTGAAGCTTTCTTT

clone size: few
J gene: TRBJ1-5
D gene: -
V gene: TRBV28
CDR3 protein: CASRTGTARQPQHF
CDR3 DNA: TGTGCCAGCAGGACCGGGACGGCGAGACAGCCCCAGCATTTT

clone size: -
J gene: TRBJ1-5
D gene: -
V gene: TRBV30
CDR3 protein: CAWSRHLNQPQHF
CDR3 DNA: TGTGCCTGGAGTAGGCACCTCAATCAGCCCCAGCATTTT

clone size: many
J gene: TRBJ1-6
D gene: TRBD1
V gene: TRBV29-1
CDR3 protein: CSVLSPGQGNSPLHF
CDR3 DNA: TGCAGCGTCCTGAGCCCGGGACAGGGGAATTCACCCCTCCACTTT

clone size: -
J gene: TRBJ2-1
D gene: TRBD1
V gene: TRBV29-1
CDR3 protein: CSVEDPDRVSYNEQFF
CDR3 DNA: TGCAGCGTTGAAGATCCCGACAGGGTCTCCTACAATGAGCAGTTCTTC

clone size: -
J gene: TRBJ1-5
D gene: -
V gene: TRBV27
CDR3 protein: CASGFAPQPQHF
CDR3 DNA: TGTGCCAGCGGGTTCGCCCCCCAGCCCCAGCATTTT

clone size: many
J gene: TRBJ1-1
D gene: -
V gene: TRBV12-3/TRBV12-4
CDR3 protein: CASSPHLNTEAFF
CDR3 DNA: TGTGCCAGCAGCCCCCACTTGAACACTGAAGCTTTCTTT

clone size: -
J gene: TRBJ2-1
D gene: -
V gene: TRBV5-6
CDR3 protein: CASSLRVMRGDNEQFF
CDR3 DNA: TGTGCCAGCAGCTTGAGGGTAATGAGGGGGGACAATGAGCAGTTCTTC

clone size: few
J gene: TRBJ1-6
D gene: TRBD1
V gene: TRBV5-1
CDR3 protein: CASSLWTGVDSPLHF
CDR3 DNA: TGCGCCAGCAGCTTGTGGACAGGGGTTGATTCACCCCTCCACTTT

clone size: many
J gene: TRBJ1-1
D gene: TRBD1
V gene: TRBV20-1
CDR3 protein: CSARDRRTGTTEAFF
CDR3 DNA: TGCAGTGCTAGAGATCGAAGGACAGGGACCACTGAAGCTTTCTTT

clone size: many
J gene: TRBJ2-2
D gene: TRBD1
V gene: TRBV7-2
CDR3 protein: CASSPDRDNTGELFF
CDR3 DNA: TGTGCCAGCAGCCCAGACAGGGACAACACCGGGGAGCTGTTTTTT

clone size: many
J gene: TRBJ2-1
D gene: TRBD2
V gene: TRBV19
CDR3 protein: CASSMTSGGFNEQFF
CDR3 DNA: TGTGCCAGTAGTATGACTAGCGGGGGATTCAATGAGCAGTTCTTC

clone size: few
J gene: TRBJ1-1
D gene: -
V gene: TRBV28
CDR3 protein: CASSLPSNTEAFF
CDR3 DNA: TGTGCCAGCAGTTTACCCTCGAACACTGAAGCTTTCTTT

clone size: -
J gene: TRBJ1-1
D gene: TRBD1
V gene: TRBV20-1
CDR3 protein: CSARDPGQGLNTEAFF
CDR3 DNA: TGCAGTGCTAGAGACCCCGGACAGGGCCTGAACACTGAAGCTTTCTTT

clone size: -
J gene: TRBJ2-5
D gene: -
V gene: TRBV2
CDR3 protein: CATGTYQETQYF
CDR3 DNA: TGTGCCACCGGGACTTACCAAGAGACCCAGTACTTC

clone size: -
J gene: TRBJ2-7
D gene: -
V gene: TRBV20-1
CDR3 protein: CSATKSNPSGGADTYEQYF
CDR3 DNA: TGCAGTGCTACAAAATCCAACCCTTCAGGGGGGGCAGATACCTACGAGCAGTACTTC

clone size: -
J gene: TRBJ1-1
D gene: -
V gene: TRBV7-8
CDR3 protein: CASSLRWTAEAFF
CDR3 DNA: TGTGCCAGCAGCTTACGGTGGACTGCTGAAGCTTTCTTT

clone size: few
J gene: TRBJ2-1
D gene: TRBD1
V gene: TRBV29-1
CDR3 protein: CSVAWQGARNEQFF
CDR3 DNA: TGCAGCGTTGCGTGGCAGGGGGCTAGAAATGAGCAGTTCTTC

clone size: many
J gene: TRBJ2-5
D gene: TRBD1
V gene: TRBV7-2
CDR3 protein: CASSLLGQGVETQYF
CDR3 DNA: TGTGCCAGCAGCTTACTCGGACAGGGAGTGGAGACCCAGTACTTC

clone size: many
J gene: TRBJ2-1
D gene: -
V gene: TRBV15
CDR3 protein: CATSRVSGPSSYNEQFF
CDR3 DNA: TGTGCCACCAGCAGAGTAAGCGGCCCTAGCTCCTACAATGAGCAGTTCTTC

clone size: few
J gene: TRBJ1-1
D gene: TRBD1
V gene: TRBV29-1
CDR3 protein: CSGVPGQGMNTEAFF
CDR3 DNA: TGCAGCGGCGTCCCGGGACAGGGAATGAACACTGAAGCTTTCTTT

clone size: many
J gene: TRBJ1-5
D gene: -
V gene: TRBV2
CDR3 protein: CATTNEPYQPQHF
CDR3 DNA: TGTGCCACAACCAATGAACCCTATCAGCCCCAGCATTTT

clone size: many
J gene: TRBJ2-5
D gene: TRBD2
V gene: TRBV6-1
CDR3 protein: CASSPGGPETQYF
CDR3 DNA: TGTGCCAGCAGCCCGGGGGGGCCGGAGACCCAGTACTTC

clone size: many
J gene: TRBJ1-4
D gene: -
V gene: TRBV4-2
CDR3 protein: CASSYDRKKLFF
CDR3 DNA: TGTGCCAGCAGCTATGACAGGAAAAAACTGTTTTTT

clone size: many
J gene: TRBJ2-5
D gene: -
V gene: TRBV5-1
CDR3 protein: CASSLDGTQQETQYF
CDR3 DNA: TGCGCCAGCAGCTTGGATGGGACGCAGCAAGAGACCCAGTACTTC

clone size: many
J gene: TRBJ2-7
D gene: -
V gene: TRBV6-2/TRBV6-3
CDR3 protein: CASSYSRYEQYF
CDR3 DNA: TGTGCCAGCAGTTACTCAAGGTACGAGCAGTACTTC

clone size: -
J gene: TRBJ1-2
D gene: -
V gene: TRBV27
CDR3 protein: CASSLAGQTKGYTF
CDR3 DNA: TGTGCCAGCAGTTTGGCAGGGCAGACCAAGGGCTACACCTTC